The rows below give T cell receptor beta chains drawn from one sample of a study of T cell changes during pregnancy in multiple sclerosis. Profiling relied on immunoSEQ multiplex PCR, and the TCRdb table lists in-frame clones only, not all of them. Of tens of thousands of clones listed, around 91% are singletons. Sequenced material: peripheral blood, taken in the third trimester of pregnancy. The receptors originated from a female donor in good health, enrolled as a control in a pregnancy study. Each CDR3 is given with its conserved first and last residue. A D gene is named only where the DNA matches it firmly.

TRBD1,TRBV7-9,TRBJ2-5,TGTGCCAGCAGTCTGAGGAAACGGACAGGGGGAGGGGAGACCCAGTACTTC,CASSLRKRTGGGETQYF
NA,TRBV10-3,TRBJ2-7,TGTGCCATCAGTGAGAGGGGCGAGACCTACGAGCAGTACTTC,CAISERGETYEQYF
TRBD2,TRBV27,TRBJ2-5,TGTGCCAGCAGATTAGCGGGGGAGGGGACCCAGTACTTC,CASRLAGEGTQYF
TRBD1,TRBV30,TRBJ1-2,TGTGCCTGGAACCAACAGGGGACGGATGGCTACACCTTC,CAWNQQGTDGYTF
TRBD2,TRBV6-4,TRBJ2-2,TGTGCCAGCTCCCGGACTAGCGGGAGCCCCAACACCGGGGAGCTGTTTTTT,CASSRTSGSPNTGELFF
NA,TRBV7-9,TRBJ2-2,TGTGCCAGCAGCCCGATAGGCTCTCAGGGGTTGTGGACCGGGGAGCTGTTTTTT,CASSPIGSQGLWTGELFF
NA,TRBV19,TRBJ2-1,TGTGCCAGTAGTATCGATGGAGTCTACAATGAGCAGTTCTTC,CASSIDGVYNEQFF
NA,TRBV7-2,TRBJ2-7,TGTGCCAGCAGCCCAACAGGGTTCGAGCAGTACTTC,CASSPTGFEQYF
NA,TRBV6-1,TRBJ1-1,TGTGCCAGCACCCTCAGCGGAGCTCAAGGAGCTTTCTTT,CASTLSGAQGAFF
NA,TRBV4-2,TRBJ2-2,TGTGCCAGCAGCCAAGTAGCGGAGAACACCGGGGAGCTGTTTTTT,CASSQVAENTGELFF